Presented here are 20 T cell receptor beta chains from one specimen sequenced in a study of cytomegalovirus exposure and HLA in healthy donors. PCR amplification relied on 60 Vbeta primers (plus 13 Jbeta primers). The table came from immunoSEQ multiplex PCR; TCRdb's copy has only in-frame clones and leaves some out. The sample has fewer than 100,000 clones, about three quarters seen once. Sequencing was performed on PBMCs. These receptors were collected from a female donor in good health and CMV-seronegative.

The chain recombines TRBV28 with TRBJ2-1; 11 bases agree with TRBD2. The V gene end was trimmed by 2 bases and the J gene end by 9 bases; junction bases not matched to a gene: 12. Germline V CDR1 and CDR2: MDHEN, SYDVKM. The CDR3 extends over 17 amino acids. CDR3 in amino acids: CASSLPLRVAGGLEQFF. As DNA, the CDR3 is TGTGCCAGCAGTTTACCCCTAAGGGTAGCGGGAGGGCTTGAGCAGTTCTTC.

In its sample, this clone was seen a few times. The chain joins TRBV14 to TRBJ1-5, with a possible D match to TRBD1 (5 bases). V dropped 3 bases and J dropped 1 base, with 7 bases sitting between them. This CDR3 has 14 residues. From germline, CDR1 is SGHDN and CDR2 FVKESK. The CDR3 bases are TGTGCCAGCAGCCATAGGGGCAGCAATCAGCCCCAGCATTTT. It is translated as CASSHRGSNQPQHF.

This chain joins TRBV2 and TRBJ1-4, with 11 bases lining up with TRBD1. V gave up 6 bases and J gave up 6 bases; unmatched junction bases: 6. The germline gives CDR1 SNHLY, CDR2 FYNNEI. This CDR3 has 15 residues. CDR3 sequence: CASSPGQGAYEKLFF. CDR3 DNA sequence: TGTGCCAGCAGCCCTGGACAGGGGGCTTATGAAAAACTGTTTTTT.

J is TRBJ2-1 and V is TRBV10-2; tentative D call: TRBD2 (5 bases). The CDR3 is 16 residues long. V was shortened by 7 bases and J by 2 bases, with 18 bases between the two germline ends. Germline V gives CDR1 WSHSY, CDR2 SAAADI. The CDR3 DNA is TGCGCCAGCAAAAAAGGAAGGAGCGGTACCTACAATGAGCAGTTCTTC. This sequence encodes CASKKGRSGTYNEQFF.

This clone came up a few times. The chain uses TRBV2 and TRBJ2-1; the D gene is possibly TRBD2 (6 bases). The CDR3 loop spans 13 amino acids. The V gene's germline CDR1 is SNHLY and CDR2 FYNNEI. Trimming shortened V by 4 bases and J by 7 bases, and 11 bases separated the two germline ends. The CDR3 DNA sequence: TGTGCCAGCAGTGCTGGGGGGTTGAATGAGCAGTTCTTC. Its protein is CASSAGGLNEQFF. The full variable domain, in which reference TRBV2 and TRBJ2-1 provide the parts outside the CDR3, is EPEVTQTPSHQVTQMGQEVILRCVPISNHLYFYWYRQILGQKVEFLVSFYNNEISEKSEIFDDQFSVERPDGSNFTLKIRSTKLEDSAMYFCASSAGGLNEQFFGPGTRLTVL.

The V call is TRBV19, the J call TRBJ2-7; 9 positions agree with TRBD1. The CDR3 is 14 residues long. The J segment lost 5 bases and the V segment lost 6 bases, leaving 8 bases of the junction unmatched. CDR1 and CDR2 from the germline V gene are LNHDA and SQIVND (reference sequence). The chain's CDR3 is CASRFGTGIHEQYF. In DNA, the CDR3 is TGTGCCAGTAGATTTGGGACAGGGATTCACGAGCAGTACTTC.

The CDR3 spells CASSSPIGASEKLFF. In nucleotides, the CDR3 is TGTGCCAGCAGTTCTCCGATTGGAGCATCCGAAAAACTGTTTTTT. V gene TRBV28 combines with J gene TRBJ1-4; no firm D call. CDR1 and CDR2 (germline): MDHEN, SYDVKM. CDR3 size: 15 residues. Trimming took 4 bases from V and 8 from J, leaving 17 bases between them.

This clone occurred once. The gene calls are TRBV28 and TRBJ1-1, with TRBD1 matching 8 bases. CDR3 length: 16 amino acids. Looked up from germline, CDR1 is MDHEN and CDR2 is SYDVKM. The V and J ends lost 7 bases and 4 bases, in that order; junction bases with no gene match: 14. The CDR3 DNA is TGTGCCAGCAAAGGGTTCGAGACAGGGGTAGGCACTGAAGCTTTCTTT. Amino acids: CASKGFETGVGTEAFF.

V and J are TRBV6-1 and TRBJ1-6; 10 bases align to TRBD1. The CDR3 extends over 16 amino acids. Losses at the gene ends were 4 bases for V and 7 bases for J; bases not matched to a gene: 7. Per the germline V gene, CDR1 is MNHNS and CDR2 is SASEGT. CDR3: CASSAGTGVLNSPLHF. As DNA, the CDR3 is TGTGCCAGCAGTGCAGGGACAGGGGTCCTCAATTCACCCCTCCACTTT.

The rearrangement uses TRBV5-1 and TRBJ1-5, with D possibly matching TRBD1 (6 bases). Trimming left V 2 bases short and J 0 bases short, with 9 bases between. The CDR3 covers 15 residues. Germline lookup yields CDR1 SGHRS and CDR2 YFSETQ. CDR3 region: CASSLQGYSNQPQHF. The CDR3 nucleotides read TGCGCCAGCAGCTTACAGGGCTATAGCAATCAGCCCCAGCATTTT.

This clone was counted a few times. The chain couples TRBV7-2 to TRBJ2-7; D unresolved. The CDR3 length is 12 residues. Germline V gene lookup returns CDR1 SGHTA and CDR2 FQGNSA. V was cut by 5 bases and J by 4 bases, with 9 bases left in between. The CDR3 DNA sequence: TGTGCCAGCAGCCCCGGGTTATACGAGCAGTACTTC. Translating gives CASSPGLYEQYF.

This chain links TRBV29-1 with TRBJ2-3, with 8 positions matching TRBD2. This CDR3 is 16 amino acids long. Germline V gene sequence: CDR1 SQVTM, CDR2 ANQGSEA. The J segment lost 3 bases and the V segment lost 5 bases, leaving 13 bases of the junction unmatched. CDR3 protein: CSVFFYSGAGTDTQYF. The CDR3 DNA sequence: TGCAGCGTTTTCTTCTATAGCGGGGCGGGAACAGATACGCAGTATTTT.

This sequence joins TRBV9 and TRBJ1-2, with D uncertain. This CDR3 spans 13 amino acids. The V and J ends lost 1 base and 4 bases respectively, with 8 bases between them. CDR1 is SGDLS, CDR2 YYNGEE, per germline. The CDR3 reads CASSVTETYGYTF. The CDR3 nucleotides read TGTGCCAGCAGCGTAACAGAGACCTATGGCTACACCTTC.

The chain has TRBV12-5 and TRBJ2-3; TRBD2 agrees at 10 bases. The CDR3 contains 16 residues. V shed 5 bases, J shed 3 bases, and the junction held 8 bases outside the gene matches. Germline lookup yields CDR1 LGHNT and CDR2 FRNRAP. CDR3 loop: CASGLGLAETTDTQYF. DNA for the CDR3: TGTGCTAGTGGTCTCGGACTAGCGGAGACTACAGATACGCAGTATTTT.

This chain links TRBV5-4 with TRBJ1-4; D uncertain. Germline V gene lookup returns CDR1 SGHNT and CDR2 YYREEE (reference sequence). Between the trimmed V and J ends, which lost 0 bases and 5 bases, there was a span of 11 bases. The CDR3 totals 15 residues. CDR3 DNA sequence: TGTGCCAGCAGCTTGGGCTCTGGGAGGAATGAAAAACTGTTTTTT. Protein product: CASSLGSGRNEKLFF.

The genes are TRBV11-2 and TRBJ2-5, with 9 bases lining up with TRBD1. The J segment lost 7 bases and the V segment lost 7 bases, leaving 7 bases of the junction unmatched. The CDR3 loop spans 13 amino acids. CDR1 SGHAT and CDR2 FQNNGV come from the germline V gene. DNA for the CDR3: TGTGCCAGCACTATGGGACAGGGAATGACCCAGTACTTC. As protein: CASTMGQGMTQYF.

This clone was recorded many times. The CDR3 loop reads CASSETGGSYNEQFF. CDR3 nucleotide sequence: TGTGCCAGCAGTGAAACGGGAGGCTCCTACAATGAGCAGTTCTTC. The J gene is TRBJ2-1, the V gene TRBV25-1, with TRBD2 matching 7 bases. The CDR3 length is 15 residues. From germline, CDR1 is MGHDK and CDR2 SYGVNS. V lost 2 bases, J lost 0 bases, and 1 base stayed unmatched.

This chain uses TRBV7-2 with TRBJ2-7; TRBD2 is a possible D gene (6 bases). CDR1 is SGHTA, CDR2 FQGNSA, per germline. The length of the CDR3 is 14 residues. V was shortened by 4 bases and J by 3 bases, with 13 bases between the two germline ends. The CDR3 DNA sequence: TGTGCCAGCAGCTCGAGCGGGCAGGGCTACGAGCAGTACTTC. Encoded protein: CASSSSGQGYEQYF.

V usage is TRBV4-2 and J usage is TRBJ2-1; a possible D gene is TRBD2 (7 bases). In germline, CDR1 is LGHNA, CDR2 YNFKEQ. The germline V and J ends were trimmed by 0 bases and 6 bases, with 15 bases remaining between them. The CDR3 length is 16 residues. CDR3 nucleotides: TGTGCCAGCAGCCAAGATGGGGGGGGGCAGGGCAATGAGCAGTTCTTC. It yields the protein CASSQDGGGQGNEQFF.

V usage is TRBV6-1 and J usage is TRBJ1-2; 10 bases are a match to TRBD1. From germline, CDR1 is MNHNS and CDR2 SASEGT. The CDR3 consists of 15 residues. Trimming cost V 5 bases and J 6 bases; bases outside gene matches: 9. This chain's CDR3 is CASSPLGDRGDGYTF. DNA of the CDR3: TGTGCCAGCAGTCCCCTTGGGGACAGGGGAGATGGCTACACCTTC.